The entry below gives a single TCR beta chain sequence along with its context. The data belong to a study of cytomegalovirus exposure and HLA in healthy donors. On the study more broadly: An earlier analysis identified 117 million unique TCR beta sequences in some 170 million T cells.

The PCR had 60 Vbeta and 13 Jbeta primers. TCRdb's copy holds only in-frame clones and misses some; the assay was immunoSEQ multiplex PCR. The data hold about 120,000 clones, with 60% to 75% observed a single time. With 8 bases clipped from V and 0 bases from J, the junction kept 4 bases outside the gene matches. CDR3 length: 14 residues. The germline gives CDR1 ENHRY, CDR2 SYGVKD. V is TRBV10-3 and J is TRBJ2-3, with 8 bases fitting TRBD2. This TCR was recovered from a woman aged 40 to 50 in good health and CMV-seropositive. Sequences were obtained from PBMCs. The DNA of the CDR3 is TGTGCCATCGCTAGCGGGTTGAGCACAGATACGCAGTATTTT. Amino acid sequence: CAIASGLSTDTQYF.